The 22 T cell receptor beta chains below were found in one sample sequenced in a study of T cell responses to AZD1222 COVID-19 vaccine. TCRdb's table, derived via immunoSEQ multiplex PCR, lists solely in-frame clones and lacks some. Altogether some 200,000 clones are present, under 95% being singletons, with the ten largest covering roughly 0.99%. The sample consisted of peripheral blood, taken on day 0 of AZD1222 vaccination. These receptors were collected from an adult in good health.

The chain joins TRBV28 to TRBJ1-5; no clear D gene. The CDR3 has 16 residues. Trimming shortened V by 4 bases and J by 2 bases, and 15 bases separated the two germline ends. CDR1 and CDR2 (germline): MDHEN, SYDVKM. CDR3 DNA: TGTGCCAGCAGTTCGCAGGTGCCTCGGGGCAATCAGCCCCAGCATTTT. Its translation is CASSSQVPRGNQPQHF.

The chain links TRBV6-5 to TRBJ1-5; 7 bases map to TRBD1. The CDR3 length is 14 residues. Germline-derived CDR1 and CDR2 are MNHEY and SVGAGI. The V gene end was trimmed by 10 bases and the J gene end by 7 bases; junction bases not matched to a gene: 13. The CDR3 spells CATHSTGIAQPQHF. The CDR3 coding sequence is TGTGCCACCCATTCGACAGGGATTGCGCAGCCCCAGCATTTT.

The chain is built from TRBV9 and TRBJ1-4, with no clear D. The CDR3 is 15 amino acids. Germline V gene data show CDR1 as SGDLS and CDR2 as YYNGEE. V shed 0 bases and J shed 8 bases, with 14 bases lying between them. For the CDR3, the DNA is TGTGCCAGCAGCGTAGGGGAGTGGGTAGACGAAAAACTGTTTTTT. Its protein product is CASSVGEWVDEKLFF.

This chain connects TRBV10-2 to TRBJ2-7; tentative D call: TRBD2 (6 bases). This CDR3 is 12 amino acids long. Germline V gives CDR1 WSHSY, CDR2 SAAADI. V shed 4 bases and J shed 5 bases, with 9 bases lying between them. CDR3 protein: CASSVAGNEQYF. For the CDR3, the DNA is TGCGCCAGCAGTGTGGCGGGGAACGAGCAGTACTTC.

The CDR3 loop reads CASSYWVNTEAFF. CDR3 DNA: TGTGCCAGCAGTTACTGGGTAAACACTGAAGCTTTCTTT. The genes are TRBV6-2 or TRBV6-3 and TRBJ1-1; no reliable D call. This CDR3 region has 13 residues. V was cut by 1 base and J by 2 bases, with 5 bases left in between. CDR1 and CDR2 (germline): MNHEY, SVGEGT.

This rearrangement joins TRBV18 to TRBJ1-5; a weak D match, TRBD1 (6 bases). Trimming left V 5 bases short and J 3 bases short, with 17 bases between. The CDR3 contains 16 residues. Germline V lookup: CDR1 KGHSH, CDR2 LQKENI. As DNA, the CDR3 is TGTGCCAGCTCATTTTTCGGGACAAAATCCAATCAGCCCCAGCATTTT. The encoded protein is CASSFFGTKSNQPQHF.

This rearrangement joins TRBV25-1 to TRBJ2-7; a weak D match, TRBD1 (5 bases). Trimming stripped 3 bases from V and 1 base from J, with 10 bases between. CDR3 length equals 14 residues. Germline V gives CDR1 MGHDK, CDR2 SYGVNS. The CDR3 is CASSDQDNSYEQYF. In DNA, the CDR3 is TGTGCCAGCAGTGATCAGGACAATTCCTACGAGCAGTACTTC.

The CDR3 DNA sequence: TGTGCCAGCAGCTTCTTCGGGAGCGGGGAGCTGTTTTTT. It codes for CASSFFGSGELFF. V is TRBV7-2 and J is TRBJ2-2; D possibly corresponds to TRBD2 (6 bases). CDR1 is SGHTA and CDR2 is FQGNSA in the germline V gene. Trimming cost V 3 bases and J 7 bases, with 9 bases left between them. CDR3 length: 13 amino acids. The entire variable domain, with the rest obtained from reference TRBV7-2 and TRBJ2-2, is as follows: GAGVSQSPSNKVTEKGKDVELRCDPISGHTALYWYRQSLGQGLEFLIYFQGNSAPDKSGLPSDRFSAERTGGSVSTLTIQRTQQEDSAVYLCASSFFGSGELFFGEGSRLTVL.

The chain carries TRBV27 and TRBJ2-7; 9 nucleotides agree with TRBD1. Germline V gene sequence: CDR1 MNHEY, CDR2 SMNVEV (reference sequence). CDR3 size: 16 residues. V trimming: 2 bases; J trimming: 3 bases; junction bases outside the gene matches: 8. The CDR3 region is CASSLLTGTGFYEQYF. The DNA of the CDR3 is TGTGCCAGCAGTTTACTTACCGGGACAGGGTTCTACGAGCAGTACTTC.

The chain is built from TRBV28 and TRBJ2-7; TRBD1 is a possible D gene (6 bases). CDR1 and CDR2 from the germline V gene are MDHEN and SYDVKM. The CDR3 has 15 amino acids. V shed 4 bases and J shed 5 bases, with 18 bases lying between them. CDR3 residues: CASSSSGERTDEQYF. Written as DNA, the CDR3 is TGTGCCAGCAGTTCCTCAGGGGAACGGACGGACGAGCAGTACTTC. The full variable domain, with the rest looked up from reference TRBV28 and TRBJ2-7, is DVKVTQSSRYLVKRTGEKVFLECVQDMDHENMFWYRQDPGLGLRLIYFSYDVKMKEKGDIPEGYSVSREKKERFSLILESASTNQTSMYLCASSSSGERTDEQYFGPGTRLTVT.

The chain joins TRBV5-4 to TRBJ2-7; 7 bases agree with TRBD2. The CDR3 has 18 residues. Per the germline V gene, CDR1 is SGHNT and CDR2 is YYREEE (reference sequence). J lost 6 bases, V lost 0 bases, and 18 bases had no gene match. The CDR3 sequence is CASSLEAGLGVWGGEQYF. CDR3 DNA: TGTGCCAGCAGCTTGGAGGCGGGTCTCGGGGTTTGGGGGGGCGAGCAGTACTTC.

The rearrangement joins TRBV10-1 to TRBJ2-7; D is possibly TRBD1 (6 bases). Germline assignment: CDR1 WNHNN and CDR2 SYGVQD (reference sequence). The V end lost 5 bases, the J end lost 2 bases, and 13 bases lay between the germline ends. CDR3 size: 14 residues. The DNA for the CDR3 is TGCGCCAGCAGTAAAACCGGGACAACCTACGAGCAGTACTTC. It codes for CASSKTGTTYEQYF.

In the case of this clone: One end of the junction is discordant with germline, which a read error may explain. V and J are TRBV7-9 and TRBJ1-2, with 9 bases that match TRBD1. The length of the CDR3 is 12 residues. The germline V gene encodes CDR1 SEHNR and CDR2 FQNEAQ (reference sequence). In DNA, the CDR3 is TGCGCCAGCACCCATTCCGGGACAGGGATCGCCTTC. This sequence encodes CASTHSGTGIAF.

This chain uses TRBV19 with TRBJ2-5; a possible D gene is TRBD2 (5 bases). CDR1 and CDR2 from the germline V gene are LNHDA and SQIVND (reference sequence). CDR3 length equals 14 residues. With 7 bases removed from V and 4 bases from J, the gap between germline ends came to 16 bases. CDR3 sequence (DNA): TGTGCCAGTAACGAAGGAGGAACAACAGAGACCCAGTACTTC. Translating gives CASNEGGTTETQYF.

The count of this clone is one. The chain recombines TRBV7-2 with TRBJ1-1; no firm D call. V was trimmed by 1 base and J by 0 bases, leaving 21 bases between them. CDR1 SGHTA and CDR2 FQGNSA come from the germline V gene. The CDR3 loop spans 19 amino acids. The CDR3 here is CASSLGATFGRHMNTEAFF. The CDR3 bases are TGTGCCAGCAGCTTAGGAGCTACCTTTGGACGGCACATGAACACTGAAGCTTTCTTT.

The chain is built from TRBV12-5 and TRBJ2-3; 10 positions match TRBD2. Germline CDR1 and CDR2: LGHNT and FRNRAP. Trimming at V came to 3 bases and at J to 2 bases, leaving 2 bases not matched to a gene. The CDR3 covers 15 residues. The CDR3 DNA is TGTGCTAGTGGTTTTAGCGGGGGGACCACAGATACGCAGTATTTT. This sequence encodes CASGFSGGTTDTQYF.

This clone was detected once. The chain couples TRBV28 to TRBJ2-7; 9 nucleotides match TRBD1. Unmatched junction bases numbered 8, after V lost 6 bases and J lost 2 bases. Germline V gene data show CDR1 as MDHEN and CDR2 as SYDVKM. CDR3 length: 15 residues. DNA of the CDR3: TGTGCCAGCAGCTCACCGGGACAGGGTGCCTACGAGCAGTACTTC. It translates to CASSSPGQGAYEQYF.

The rearrangement joins TRBV6-6 to TRBJ2-7; possibly TRBD1 or TRBD2 for D (5 bases each). Per the germline V gene, CDR1 is MNHNY and CDR2 is SVGAGI (reference sequence). The CDR3 has 13 amino acids. V lost 2 bases to trimming and J lost 2 bases, with 7 bases between them. The CDR3 DNA reads as TGTGCCAGCAGTTACGGGGGTCCCTACGAGCAGTACTTC. Translated, it gives CASSYGGPYEQYF.

The V and J genes are TRBV5-1 and TRBJ1-4, with D unclear. Trimming cost V 0 bases and J 7 bases, with 10 bases left between them. Germline-derived CDR1 and CDR2 are SGHRS and YFSETQ. There are 14 residues in the CDR3. The CDR3 reads CASSLEIFSEKLFF. CDR3 nucleotide sequence: TGCGCCAGCAGCTTGGAGATCTTTAGTGAAAAACTGTTTTTT.

The CDR3 nucleotides are TGCGCCAGCAGCTTGGAGGGGGCTGACGAGCAGTACTTC. Protein sequence: CASSLEGADEQYF. V and J are TRBV5-1 and TRBJ2-7, with 7 bases that match TRBD1. This CDR3 contains 13 residues. Trimming cost V 0 bases and J 5 bases; bases outside gene matches: 2. Germline lookup yields CDR1 SGHRS and CDR2 YFSETQ.

In this sample, this clone turned up once. The rearrangement links TRBV7-9 to TRBJ1-6, with D uncertain. Germline V gene data show CDR1 as SEHNR and CDR2 as FQNEAQ (reference sequence). The CDR3 consists of 15 residues. V lost 1 base and J 8 bases, leaving 12 bases between the germline ends. This CDR3 reads CASSLGRLEDSPLHF. Written as DNA, the CDR3 is TGTGCCAGCAGCTTAGGACGGCTCGAGGATTCACCCCTCCACTTT.

The V call is TRBV6-2 or TRBV6-3, the J call TRBJ1-4; D gene uncertain. Germline assignment: CDR1 MNHEY and CDR2 SVGEGT. V lost 3 bases and J lost 10, with 12 bases in between. CDR3 size: 13 residues. The CDR3 DNA follows: TGTGCCAGCAGTTATACCACGATTGGAAAACTGTTTTTT. It yields the protein CASSYTTIGKLFF.